Each of the 23 T cell receptor beta chains below was sequenced from the same sample in a study of PD-L1 blockade in urothelial cancer. Assay: immunoSEQ multiplex PCR; the TCRdb copy retains only in-frame clones and omits some. The sample gives 70,000 or so clones, around 90% of which show up once; approximately 5% is in the top ten. The sample's time point: pretreatment peripheral blood. The sample in question was PBMCs, obtained around atezolizumab (anti-PD-L1) treatment. These receptor sequences come from a man in his 70s with urothelial cancer.

The chain is built from TRBV27 and TRBJ2-1; 11 nucleotides match TRBD2. CDR3 length: 15 residues. V was clipped by 5 bases and J by 6 bases; unmatched bases: 6. The germline gives CDR1 MNHEY, CDR2 SMNVEV (reference sequence). This chain's CDR3 is CASSNSGTSGNEQFF. CDR3 sequence (DNA): TGTGCCAGCAGTAACTCCGGGACTAGCGGCAATGAGCAGTTCTTC.

The V gene is TRBV6-5, the J gene TRBJ1-1; TRBD1 aligns across 7 bases. Trimming removed 7 bases from V and 4 bases from J; junction bases left unmatched: 12. The germline CDR1 and CDR2 sequences are MNHEY and SVGAGI. This CDR3 is built from 15 residues. Here the CDR3 DNA reads TGTGCCAGCAACTCCCGGACAGGTTGGGGCACTGAAGCTTTCTTT. As protein: CASNSRTGWGTEAFF.

The DNA for the CDR3 is TGTGCCAGCAGCCGCGGGAGACAGGGGGACACTGAAGCTTTCTTT. It translates to CASSRGRQGDTEAFF. V and J are TRBV5-6 and TRBJ1-1; 9 positions match TRBD1. The CDR3 totals 15 residues. The germline V gene encodes CDR1 SGHDT and CDR2 YYEEEE. After removal of 4 bases from V and 3 bases from J, the junction contained 7 bases not matched to a gene. Filled out from reference TRBV5-6 and TRBJ1-1, the complete variable domain reads DAGVTQSPTHLIKTRGQQVTLRCSPKSGHDTVSWYQQALGQGPQFIFQYYEEEERQRGNFPDRFSGHQFPNYSSELNVNALLLGDSALYLCASSRGRQGDTEAFFGQGTRLTVV.

V usage is TRBV15 and J usage is TRBJ2-7; TRBD2 aligns across 10 bases. J gave up 7 bases and V 2 bases, and 2 bases lay outside the gene matches. Germline V gene data show CDR1 as LNHNV and CDR2 as YYDKDF (reference sequence). CDR3 length: 13 residues. CDR3 coding DNA: TGTGCCACCAGCAGAACTAGCGGGATAGAGCAGTACTTC. It is translated as CATSRTSGIEQYF.

The CDR3 spells CASSGSGRGAETQYF. Here the CDR3 DNA reads TGTGCCAGCAGCGGTAGCGGGAGGGGAGCGGAGACCCAGTACTTC. J is TRBJ2-5 and V is TRBV9; 11 bases map to TRBD2. V lost 3 bases and J lost 5; bases outside the gene matches: 6. This CDR3 is 15 amino acids long. Germline V lookup: CDR1 SGDLS, CDR2 YYNGEE.

The chain carries TRBV13 and TRBJ2-1; D gene uncertain. The CDR3 sequence is 11 residues long. V lost 5 bases and J 8 bases, leaving 7 bases between the germline ends. Germline V CDR1 and CDR2: PRHDT, FYEKMQ (reference sequence). The CDR3 nucleotides are TGTGCCAGCAGCCTAAGCGATGAGCAGTTCTTC. Protein: CASSLSDEQFF.

This clone was picked up one time. J is TRBJ2-7 and V is TRBV5-1, with 7 bases aligning to TRBD1. Germline CDR1 SGHRS, CDR2 YFSETQ. The CDR3 contains 15 residues. The ends lost 4 bases at V and 5 bases at J; junction bases unmatched: 12. In nucleotides, the CDR3 is TGCGCCAGCAGCAGAACACAGGGGTCGCGCGACGAGCAGTACTTC. Translation: CASSRTQGSRDEQYF.

The chain combines TRBV7-9 with TRBJ1-4, with D possibly TRBD1 on 5 matching bases. Germline CDR1 SEHNR, CDR2 FQNEAQ (reference sequence). The CDR3 contains 14 residues. V was clipped by 5 bases and J by 0 bases, with 7 bases between them. The CDR3 sequence is CASSIQATNEKLFF. The CDR3 DNA reads TGTGCCAGCAGCATACAGGCAACTAATGAAAAACTGTTTTTT.

The chain carries TRBV7-2 and TRBJ2-5; D remains ambiguous. V was trimmed by 5 bases and J by 1 base, leaving 11 bases between them. The CDR3 has 14 amino acids. The V gene's germline CDR1 is SGHTA and CDR2 FQGNSA. Here the CDR3 DNA reads TGTGCCAGCAGCACGAGCACAGCCCAAGAGACCCAGTACTTC. This sequence encodes CASSTSTAQETQYF.

CDR3 in amino acids: CSVEGRINYGYTF. The CDR3, as DNA: TGCAGCGTTGAGGGCCGGATTAACTATGGCTACACCTTC. The chain uses TRBV29-1 and TRBJ1-2; D unresolved. Between the trimmed V and J ends, which lost 3 bases and 1 base, there was a span of 9 bases. The CDR3 has 13 residues. The germline V gene has CDR1 SQVTM and CDR2 ANQGSEA.

The chain uses TRBV11-1 and TRBJ2-7, with D uncertain. The length of the CDR3 is 14 residues. Trimming shortened V by 5 bases and J by 2 bases, and 13 bases separated the two germline ends. Germline CDR1 reads SGHAT; CDR2 reads FQDESV (reference sequence). The DNA for the CDR3 is TGTGCCAGCAGCCGCCGGCGGCCCCCCTACGAGCAGTACTTC. Amino acid sequence: CASSRRRPPYEQYF.

The J gene is TRBJ2-1, the V gene TRBV11-2, with 9 bases matching TRBD2. Germline-derived CDR1 and CDR2 are SGHAT and FQNNGV. V was clipped by 8 bases and J by 0 bases; unmatched bases: 14. This CDR3 has 18 residues. Here the CDR3 reads CASVPRGLALLSYNEQFF. In DNA, the CDR3 is TGTGCCAGCGTACCCAGGGGACTAGCCCTTCTCTCCTACAATGAGCAGTTCTTC.

This chain connects TRBV5-4 to TRBJ2-7; 14 bases line up with TRBD2. Germline CDR1 reads SGHNT; CDR2 reads YYREEE (reference sequence). Trimming cost V 7 bases and J 4 bases; bases outside gene matches: 1. The CDR3 has 13 residues. The CDR3 DNA is TGTGCCAGCCGACTAGCGGGAGGGTACGAGCAGTACTTC. Its translation: CASRLAGGYEQYF.

The DNA for the CDR3 is TGCGCCAGCAATGGAGCGGGAGGGCCTGATACGCAGTATTTT. Protein: CASNGAGGPDTQYF. This rearrangement joins TRBV5-1 to TRBJ2-3, with 10 bases identical to TRBD2. Germline CDR1 is SGHRS and CDR2 is YFSETQ. The CDR3 consists of 14 residues. V lost 6 bases to trimming and J lost 6 bases; unmatched junction nucleotides: 7.

V usage is TRBV10-2 and J usage is TRBJ1-1, with D possibly matching TRBD1 (5 bases). The V gene's germline CDR1 is WSHSY and CDR2 SAAADI. The CDR3 length is 11 residues. The germline V and J ends were trimmed by 6 bases and 3 bases, with 5 bases remaining between them. CDR3 bases: TGCGCCAGCAGAGGGGACACTGAAGCTTTCTTT. It is translated as CASRGDTEAFF.

This chain links TRBV19 with TRBJ2-7, with 8 bases fitting TRBD1. The V segment lost 3 bases and the J segment 5 bases; nucleotides outside the gene matches: 6. Germline V gene lookup returns CDR1 LNHDA and CDR2 SQIVND (reference sequence). This CDR3 has 14 residues. The CDR3 sequence: CASSITGGGHEQYF. The CDR3, as DNA: TGTGCCAGTAGTATCACAGGGGGAGGTCACGAGCAGTACTTC.

Here the CDR3 reads CASSLSGLQETQYF. CDR3 DNA: TGTGCCAGCAGCTTAAGCGGGCTTCAAGAGACCCAGTACTTC. The genes are TRBV7-3 and TRBJ2-5; TRBD2 might be the D (5 bases). The CDR3 length is 14 residues. The germline V gene encodes CDR1 SGHTA and CDR2 FQGTGA. With 1 base removed from V and 2 bases from J, the gap between germline ends came to 8 bases.

The J gene is TRBJ2-5, the V gene TRBV28; TRBD1 matches at 7 bases. The CDR3 sequence is 16 residues long. In germline, CDR1 is MDHEN, CDR2 SYDVKM. The V and J ends lost 6 bases and 5 bases, in that order; junction bases with no gene match: 15. The DNA of the CDR3 is TGTGCCAGCAGCCACCGGGACAGACCTTTCCGGGAGACCCAGTACTTC. Its translation is CASSHRDRPFRETQYF.

The chain combines TRBV19 with TRBJ2-6, with D perhaps TRBD2 (5 bases). This CDR3 has 15 amino acids. CDR1 and CDR2 (germline): LNHDA, SQIVND (reference sequence). V shed 6 bases and J shed 0 bases, with 9 bases lying between them. This CDR3 is CASSVLASGANVLTF. In nucleotides, the CDR3 is TGTGCCAGTAGCGTTCTAGCCTCTGGGGCCAACGTCCTGACTTTC. Based on the CDR3 plus reference TRBV19 and TRBJ2-6, the full variable domain is DGGITQSPKYLFRKEGQNVTLSCEQNLNHDAMYWYRQDPGQGLRLIYYSQIVNDFQKGDIAEGYSVSREKKESFPLTVTSAQKNPTAFYLCASSVLASGANVLTFGAGSRLTVL.

V gene TRBV7-9 combines with J gene TRBJ2-2; D is unresolved. V was shortened by 5 bases and J by 6 bases, with 13 bases between the two germline ends. The CDR3 covers 14 residues. The germline V gene has CDR1 SEHNR and CDR2 FQNEAQ (reference sequence). As DNA, the CDR3 is TGTGCCAGCAGCGTGTTCGGCACAGCCGGGGAGCTGTTTTTT. This gives the protein CASSVFGTAGELFF.

The CDR3 region has the DNA TGTGCCAGCAGCCCGGAACAGCTCCCCTATGGCTACACCTTC. It specifies CASSPEQLPYGYTF. The rearrangement uses TRBV7-9 and TRBJ1-2; D remains unclear. V gave up 5 bases and J gave up 4 bases, with 14 bases separating them. This CDR3 region has 14 residues. CDR1 and CDR2 (germline): SEHNR, FQNEAQ (reference sequence).

The chain carries TRBV11-2 and TRBJ2-5; 8 nucleotides match TRBD1. The germline V gene has CDR1 SGHAT and CDR2 FQNNGV. CDR3 length equals 14 residues. With V trimmed by 2 bases and J by 5 bases, 4 bases remained unmatched. CDR3 DNA: TGTGCCAGCAGCTTATCAGGGGGCCGGGAGACCCAGTACTTC. This translates into CASSLSGGRETQYF.

This chain links TRBV5-6 with TRBJ2-2; TRBD1 matches 8 bases. Germline loops: CDR1 SGHDT, CDR2 YYEEEE. CDR3 length: 16 amino acids. V lost 0 bases to trimming and J lost 7 bases; unmatched junction nucleotides: 8. The CDR3 region is CASSLDGQGYRGELFF. The CDR3 DNA reads as TGTGCCAGCAGCTTGGACGGACAGGGTTACCGCGGGGAGCTGTTTTTT.